This T cell receptor (beta chain) derives from a study of T cells in Graves' hyperthyroidism and ophthalmopathy. Study summary: Initial diagnosis, before any treatment, was when peripheral blood was collected.

Thyroid ultrasound, orbital computed tomography, clinical symptoms, and serum thyroxine and TRAb underpinned diagnoses. Blood was sampled at initial diagnosis of hyperthyroidism, prior to onset of any ophthalmopathy symptoms. Regions amplified from RNA transcripts were the TCR beta CDR3 regions. In the first-round RT-PCR of the TCR CDR3, the HTBI primer set was used. TCRdb called the multiplex PCR reads again in MiXCR, with one record for every CDR3 protein. The sample records about 770,000 distinct CDR3 sequences, around a sixth being singletons. V was shortened by 5 bases and J by 6 bases, with 20 bases between the two germline ends. The germline CDR1 and CDR2 sequences are SEHNR and FQNEAQ (reference sequence). This CDR3 is 16 amino acids long.

The sample was blood. The V and J genes are TRBV7-9 and TRBJ1-3, with TRBD1 as a possible D gene (6 bases). The receptor was isolated from a woman aged 50 to 65 with Graves' hyperthyroidism that later progressed to Graves' ophthalmopathy. CDR3 sequence (DNA): TGTGCCAGCAGCACGGACAGTAGTTCGGTAGTAAACACCATATATTTT. Protein sequence: CASSTDSSSVVNTIYF. Together with reference TRBV7-9 and TRBJ1-3, the CDR3 gives the full variable domain: DTGVSQNPRHKITKRGQNVTFRCDPISEHNRLYWYRQTLGQGPEFLTYFQNEAQLEKSRLLSDRFSAERPKGSFSTLEIQRTEQGDSAMYLCASSTDSSSVVNTIYFGEGSWLTVV.